The 28 T cell receptor beta chains presented below share a single source sample, sequenced in a study of T cells after somatic rescue of genetic block. The method was immunoSEQ multiplex PCR; TCRdb's version includes in-frame clones alone and lacks a portion of them. The data show 9,000 to 10,000 clones, around two thirds seen once. Sequencing was performed on peripheral blood mononuclear cells (PBMCs). The origin of the receptors is a boy younger than 18.

V gene TRBV5-1 combines with J gene TRBJ2-7; the match to TRBD1 covers 7 bases. V dropped 0 bases and J dropped 6; count of bases not matched to a gene: 3. The CDR3 has 13 amino acids. CDR1 and CDR2 from the germline V gene are SGHRS and YFSETQ. The chain's CDR3 is CASSLETGSEQYF. The CDR3 DNA is TGCGCCAGCAGCTTGGAGACAGGGAGCGAGCAGTACTTC.

The chain has TRBV4-1 and TRBJ2-7, with 7 bases identical to TRBD1. Trimming at V came to 2 bases and at J to 5 bases, leaving 15 bases not matched to a gene. There are 17 residues in the CDR3. CDR1 is MGHRA and CDR2 is YSYEKL in the germline V gene. CDR3 sequence (DNA): TGCGCCAGCAGCCAACAACCTCCTCCGGGACAGATAAACGAGCAGTACTTC. This codes for CASSQQPPPGQINEQYF.

V usage is TRBV6-5 and J usage is TRBJ2-7; D ambiguous. The germline CDR1 and CDR2 sequences are MNHEY and SVGAGI. The V and J ends lost 5 bases and 3 bases respectively, with 5 bases between them. CDR3 length: 11 amino acids. DNA for the CDR3: TGTGCCAGCAGTCTAGGCTACGAGCAGTACTTC. It translates to CASSLGYEQYF.

V gene TRBV6-5 combines with J gene TRBJ2-7; the match to TRBD2 covers 8 bases. The CDR3 has 12 amino acids. Trimming at V came to 10 bases and at J to 9 bases, leaving 11 bases not matched to a gene. Germline V CDR1 and CDR2: MNHEY, SVGAGI. As DNA, the CDR3 is TGTGCCACACTCCCACGGGGGGGCAGGCAGTACTTC. This encodes CATLPRGGRQYF.

The rearrangement uses TRBV28 and TRBJ1-1, with TRBD1 matching over 10 bases. Looked up from germline, CDR1 is MDHEN and CDR2 is SYDVKM. The junction had 5 bases not matched to a gene; V was cut back by 10 bases and J by 0 bases. The length of the CDR3 is 14 residues. The chain's CDR3 is CAIGTGALNTEAFF. Written as DNA, the CDR3 is TGTGCCATCGGGACAGGGGCCTTGAACACTGAAGCTTTCTTT.

The chain combines TRBV10-3 with TRBJ2-7, with D maybe TRBD2 (7 bases). V shed 6 bases and J shed 10 bases, with 22 bases lying between them. The CDR3 loop spans 14 amino acids. Germline values: CDR1 ENHRY, CDR2 SYGVKD. In DNA form, the CDR3 reads TGTGCCATCAGGGGGGGCGGGAGCCTCTTGACACAGTACTTC. Encoded protein: CAIRGGGSLLTQYF.

The V and J genes are TRBV10-1 and TRBJ2-1; 8 bases fit TRBD2. J was trimmed by 0 bases and V by 6 bases; bases with no gene match: 13. The CDR3 sequence is 18 residues long. Germline assignment: CDR1 WNHNN and CDR2 SYGVQD (reference sequence). This CDR3 is CASSPIRTSRRSYNEQFF. The CDR3 DNA sequence: TGCGCCAGCAGCCCTATCAGGACTAGCCGACGCTCCTACAATGAGCAGTTCTTC.

The chain combines TRBV5-1 with TRBJ1-1; D call uncertain. There are 11 residues in the CDR3. The germline V gene encodes CDR1 SGHRS and CDR2 YFSETQ. Trimming pared 6 bases from V and 0 bases from J, leaving 3 bases between. CDR3 sequence: CASKMNTEAFF. The CDR3 region has the DNA TGCGCCAGCAAAATGAACACTGAAGCTTTCTTT.

This clone occurred a few times. The rearrangement links TRBV2 to TRBJ2-7; D is uncertain. Germline CDR1 is SNHLY and CDR2 is FYNNEI. The germline V and J ends were trimmed by 5 bases and 2 bases, with 7 bases remaining between them. This CDR3 has 12 residues. CDR3 sequence: CASSWLTYEQYF. DNA for the CDR3: TGTGCCAGCAGTTGGCTTACCTACGAGCAGTACTTC.

This chain links TRBV9 with TRBJ2-7, with a weak D call TRBD1 (5 bases). CDR1 is SGDLS and CDR2 is YYNGEE in the germline V gene. Trimming removed 0 bases from V and 3 bases from J, with 7 bases in between. The CDR3 runs 13 residues. CDR3 DNA sequence: TGTGCCAGCAGCGTAGGACAGAACTACGAGCAGTACTTC. As protein: CASSVGQNYEQYF.

V gene TRBV5-5 combines with J gene TRBJ1-1, with a tentative D call TRBD1 (5 bases). Trimming stripped 4 bases from V and 1 base from J, with 5 bases between. Germline V gene sequence: CDR1 SGHKS, CDR2 YYEKEE (reference sequence). The CDR3 is 12 amino acids. As DNA, the CDR3 is TGTGCCAGCAGCGGGGGGAACACTGAAGCTTTCTTT. Amino acid sequence: CASSGGNTEAFF.

This clone was counted only a few times. The chain is built from TRBV28 and TRBJ2-1, with unresolved D. Germline CDR1 MDHEN, CDR2 SYDVKM. CDR3 size: 15 residues. V lost 5 bases and J lost 3, with 14 bases in between. The DNA for the CDR3 is TGTGCCAGCAGTCCCCCAGGACCGCTCTACAATGAGCAGTTCTTC. It yields the protein CASSPPGPLYNEQFF.

Only a few counts were recorded for this clone. This chain joins TRBV6-6 and TRBJ2-7; TRBD1 matches 8 bases. The V and J ends lost 4 bases and 5 bases, in that order; junction bases with no gene match: 7. Germline assignment: CDR1 MNHNY and CDR2 SVGAGI (reference sequence). The CDR3 extends over 14 amino acids. The CDR3 bases are TGTGCCAGCAGTTCCCGACAGGGGAATAACGAGCAGTACTTC. As protein: CASSSRQGNNEQYF.

V is TRBV10-3 and J is TRBJ2-5; the D gene could be TRBD1 or TRBD2 (6 bases each). This CDR3 is built from 18 residues. V was trimmed by 2 bases and J by 1 base, leaving 20 bases between them. The germline CDR1 and CDR2 sequences are ENHRY and SYGVKD. The CDR3 sequence: CAISEGRGGSLFQETQYF. CDR3 sequence (DNA): TGTGCCATCAGTGAGGGCAGGGGAGGATCCCTGTTCCAAGAGACCCAGTACTTC.

The J gene is TRBJ2-3, the V gene TRBV30; TRBD2 is a possible D gene (6 bases). This CDR3 is built from 15 residues. V was trimmed by 2 bases and J by 0 bases, leaving 12 bases between them. CDR1 GTSNPN and CDR2 SVGIG come from the germline V gene (reference sequence). CDR3 sequence (DNA): TGTGCCTGGAGTAACGGGGGACCTAGCACAGATACGCAGTATTTT. Translated: CAWSNGGPSTDTQYF.

Only a few counts were recorded for this clone. V gene TRBV11-2 combines with J gene TRBJ2-3; 9 bases align to TRBD1. Losses at the gene ends were 5 bases for V and 3 bases for J; bases not matched to a gene: 6. The CDR3 runs 15 residues. Germline assignment: CDR1 SGHAT and CDR2 FQNNGV. CDR3: CASSDRGGVTDTQYF. CDR3 DNA sequence: TGTGCCAGCAGCGACAGGGGGGGAGTAACAGATACGCAGTATTTT.

This rearrangement joins TRBV2 to TRBJ2-7, with D unclear. Germline V lookup: CDR1 SNHLY, CDR2 FYNNEI. V was trimmed by 6 bases and J by 3 bases, leaving 3 bases between them. CDR3 size: 10 residues. This chain's CDR3 is CASRRYEQYF. In DNA, the CDR3 is TGTGCCAGCAGACGCTACGAGCAGTACTTC.

This clone has just one count. The genes are TRBV18 and TRBJ2-4; no reliable D call. The CDR3 length is 16 residues. Germline values: CDR1 KGHSH, CDR2 LQKENI. Trimming left V 6 bases short and J 0 bases short, with 15 bases between. The CDR3 region is CASSVDDRLAKNIQYF. The CDR3 coding sequence is TGTGCCAGCTCGGTCGATGACCGTCTAGCCAAAAACATTCAGTACTTC.

The J gene is TRBJ2-7, the V gene TRBV6-1; a weak D match, TRBD2 (6 bases). Germline CDR1 is MNHNS and CDR2 is SASEGT. The CDR3 extends over 14 amino acids. Deletions cut 6 bases from V and 3 bases from J, with 15 bases between. DNA for the CDR3: TGTGCCAGCAGCCTTACGGGACTCCTCTACGAGCAGTACTTC. Translated, it gives CASSLTGLLYEQYF.

The rearrangement links TRBV18 to TRBJ1-2, with 8 bases identical to TRBD1. The CDR3 extends over 16 amino acids. Per germline, CDR1 KGHSH and CDR2 LQKENI. The V segment lost 2 bases and the J segment 1 base; nucleotides outside the gene matches: 6. The CDR3 loop reads CASSPSTGAFNYGYTF. The CDR3 bases are TGTGCCAGCTCACCATCGACAGGGGCATTTAACTATGGCTACACCTTC.

V and J are TRBV6-5 and TRBJ2-7; 7 bases line up with TRBD1. The CDR3 consists of 15 residues. With V trimmed by 0 bases and J by 0 bases, 2 bases remained unmatched. Per germline, CDR1 MNHEY and CDR2 SVGAGI. For the CDR3, the DNA is TGTGCCAGCAGTTACTCGAACAGGGGCTCCTACGAGCAGTACTTC. It encodes CASSYSNRGSYEQYF.

The chain couples TRBV27 to TRBJ2-1, with 10 bases lining up with TRBD1. V lost 3 bases and J lost 4; bases outside the gene matches: 6. The CDR3 contains 16 residues. Germline lookup yields CDR1 MNHEY and CDR2 SMNVEV (reference sequence). In DNA form, the CDR3 reads TGTGCCAGCAGTTTGATAGGGACAGGGGATTACAATGAGCAGTTCTTC. It translates to CASSLIGTGDYNEQFF.

This clone has just a few counts. J is TRBJ2-7 and V is TRBV28, with 8 bases matching TRBD1. Looked up from germline, CDR1 is MDHEN and CDR2 is SYDVKM. CDR3 length: 15 amino acids. The J segment lost 5 bases and the V segment lost 1 base, leaving 7 bases of the junction unmatched. In DNA form, the CDR3 reads TGTGCCAGCAGTTTATCAGGCAGGGGGCGGAACGAGCAGTACTTC. This codes for CASSLSGRGRNEQYF.

The V gene is TRBV18, the J gene TRBJ1-1, with TRBD1 as a possible D gene (5 bases). Per the germline V gene, CDR1 is KGHSH and CDR2 is LQKENI. With 2 bases removed from V and 3 bases from J, the gap between germline ends came to 16 bases. This CDR3 has 16 amino acids. The CDR3 DNA is TGTGCCAGCTCACCAAGGCGGGGCGCGGAGGACACTGAAGCTTTCTTT. Translating it yields CASSPRRGAEDTEAFF.

The CDR3 region has the DNA TGTGCCAGCATCTCTAAAGGCTATAGCACAGATACGCAGTATTTT. Translation: CASISKGYSTDTQYF. V is TRBV27 and J is TRBJ2-3; unclear D gene. The CDR3 consists of 15 residues. CDR1 and CDR2 from the germline V gene are MNHEY and SMNVEV (reference sequence). V shed 7 bases and J shed 0 bases, with 14 bases lying between them.

This clone has only a few counts. The chain employs TRBV28 and TRBJ2-7; 12 nucleotides match TRBD1. The junction had 5 bases not matched to a gene; V was cut back by 4 bases and J by 4 bases. The CDR3 contains 15 residues. Germline CDR1 reads MDHEN; CDR2 reads SYDVKM. This CDR3 reads CASSSLGQGAYEQYF. CDR3 nucleotides: TGTGCCAGCAGTTCCTTGGGACAGGGGGCTTACGAGCAGTACTTC.

Concerning this clone: Mismatch with germline at one junction end may stem from a read error. The sample contains more than one DNA sequence encoding this CDR3. This rearrangement joins TRBV4-2 to TRBJ2-2, with TRBD1 matching over 7 bases. The CDR3 consists of 14 residues. CDR1 is LGHNA, CDR2 YNFKEQ, per germline. The CDR3 spells CASSQDRVAGELFF. DNA for the CDR3: TGTGCCAGCAGTCAAGACAGGGTCGCCGGGGAGCTGTTTTTT.

V and J are TRBV19 and TRBJ1-4; D remains unclear. CDR3 size: 15 residues. Deletions cut 5 bases from V and 0 bases from J, with 10 bases between. Germline CDR1 and CDR2: LNHDA and SQIVND (reference sequence). CDR3 protein: CASSSGRATNEKLFF. The CDR3 nucleotides are TGTGCCAGTAGTTCCGGCAGAGCAACTAATGAAAAACTGTTTTTT. Drawing the rest from reference TRBV19 and TRBJ1-4, the complete variable domain is DGGITQSPKYLFRKEGQNVTLSCEQNLNHDAMYWYRQDPGQGLRLIYYSQIVNDFQKGDIAEGYSVSREKKESFPLTVTSAQKNPTAFYLCASSSGRATNEKLFFGSGTQLSVL.